This note documents a single T cell receptor beta chain sequence. This clonotype turned up a few times. Its target antigen remains unknown. The sample holds no much larger clone one base away, and base qualities are not on file. From the cysteine up to the phenylalanine, the CDR3 has a length of 16 residues. CDR3 DNA only is kept here, 48 bases in frame from base 1. Taken from the germline V gene (reference sequence), the CDR1 and CDR2 loops are DFQATT and SNEGSKA. V sheds 6 bases and J sheds 7 bases, leaving 25 bases between their ends. This entry is derived from a study of response to subunit inactivated influenza vaccine (dated by TCRdb to 2016 to 2019). Background on the whole study: To follow how T cells responded to a trivalent subunit inactivated influenza vaccine, the researchers relied on deep quantitative profiling of the T cell receptor repertoire.

The time point label here, explained by the study, means: 45 days after influenza vaccine administration. The library came from RT-PCR. For sequencing, an Illumina HiSeq 2500 was employed. TCRdb applied fastp at Q25 and MiXCR to the public reads, then kept only in-frame beta chains. Every CDR3 protein is listed once, alongside the most common genes and DNA of its rows. The table for this sample lists a few hundred thousand distinct CDR3 sequences; approximately 10% of them were counted only once. The ten most abundant clones make up roughly 12% of the sample. The paper's findings and limits, for the study overall: It was suggested by the authors that each seasonal influenza vaccination may recruit only a limited number of new T cells.

The receptor was derived from a man in his forties or fifties who received an inactivated influenza vaccine. Donor details come from another sample of the same person, matched by shared clones. Source: PBMCs from blood, taken roughly 47 days after vaccination. Recombination connected TRBV20-1 to TRBJ1-5, and perhaps TRBD1 as D gene, on 5 matching bases. The DNA reads as follows: TGCAGTGCCGCCCCCCTTGTTGGGGGTTCAGGACAGCCCCAGCATTTT. The resulting protein is CSAAPLVGGSGQPQHF.